This is a list of T cell receptor beta chains from one sample in a study of graft-versus-host responses after intestinal transplantation. Antigen specificity for these receptors is unknown. Assay used: immunoSEQ multiplex PCR; TCRdb lists only in-frame clones, some missing. The data hold around 90,000 clones, with over 80% observed a single time. Here the sequenced sample was unstimulated CD8+ T cells sorted from spleen or lymph node cells, taken before intestinal transplant. Source of these receptors: a human donor who received an intestinal transplant. CDR3s leave out the opening cysteine and the closing phenylalanine or tryptophan. Fields, in order: D gene, J gene, V gene, CDR3 length, CDR3 protein. A D gene is named only where the DNA matches it firmly.

>-|TRBJ2-5|TRBV13|12
ASSFISVQETQY
>-|TRBJ2-5|TRBV4-3|15
ASSQDWRGGIRETQY
>-|TRBJ1-5|TRBV6-1|14
ASSEPAGKNNQPQH
>TRBD1|TRBJ1-2|TRBV4-2|16
ASSQDQGQGVRWYGYT
>TRBD1|TRBJ2-7|TRBV4-3|13
ASSPGTEGTYEQY
>TRBD2|TRBJ2-1|TRBV13|14
ASSSRLAGGIYEQF
>TRBD2|TRBJ2-7|TRBV2|15
ASSDSSGALSSYEQY
>TRBD1|TRBJ2-7|TRBV4-3|13
ASSKDRGLPREQY
>-|TRBJ2-3|TRBV19|14
ASSSPGVRSTDTQY
>TRBD1|TRBJ2-7|TRBV4-1|12
ASSHGTGSYEQY
>TRBD1|TRBJ2-4|TRBV7-8|16
ASSPGTEIILAKNIQY
>-|TRBJ2-5|TRBV28|12
ASSLWRVGKTQY
>-|TRBJ2-7|TRBV29-1|11
SVGGTYSYEQY
>-|TRBJ1-6|TRBV23-1|10
ASTRQNSPLH
>-|TRBJ2-7|TRBV5-6|12
ASSLGTVSYEQY
>-|TRBJ1-1|TRBV4-1|11
ASSGLSNTEAF
>-|TRBJ2-1|TRBV19|11
ASRGSVYNEQF
>TRBD2|TRBJ2-3|TRBV5-1|17
ASHNSGLASGSRTDTQY
>-|TRBJ2-6|TRBV1|16
TSRIPSLCQSRANVLT
>TRBD2|TRBJ2-1|TRBV30|13
AWSVASGGYNEQF
>TRBD1|TRBJ1-4|TRBV6-5|12
ASSSGQGYEKLF
>TRBD1|TRBJ1-6|TRBV6-1|13
ASTGTGGKNSPLH
>TRBD1|TRBJ2-5|TRBV18|12
ASSPGQGKVTQY
>TRBD2|TRBJ2-7|TRBV4-1|13
ASSQVSGEIYEQY
>TRBD2|TRBJ2-1|TRBV29-1|13
SVELRGRAGNEQF
>-|TRBJ2-7|TRBV4-2|12
ASSQDELPYEQY
>-|TRBJ1-6|TRBV5-5|13
ASSLEGQYNSPLH
>-|TRBJ2-5|TRBV19|14
ASRPRAGRNQETQY
>TRBD2|TRBJ2-1|TRBV4-2|15
ASSQDEAGGLYNEQF
>-|TRBJ1-4|TRBV21-1|15
ASSKGRDGRTNEKLF
>-|TRBJ2-1|TRBV6-1|11
ASKDSSYNEQF
>-|TRBJ2-7|TRBV11-2|11
ASSPGQPYEQY
>TRBD2|TRBJ2-7|TRBV13|13
ASSTPGTSAYEQY
>TRBD2|TRBJ2-7|TRBV13|12
ASSQGLAAYEQY
>TRBD1|TRBJ2-7|TRBV2|12
ASSEGRQGYEQY
>TRBD2|TRBJ2-3|TRBV6-6|13
ASSYTSGSTDTQY
>-|TRBJ1-3|TRBV9|13
ASRARGNPGNTIY
>-|TRBJ1-1|TRBV4-1|13
ASSPPDGMNTEAF
>-|TRBJ1-2|TRBV2|11
ASSEWRPYGYT
>-|TRBJ2-7|TRBV7-9|11
ASSSNSSYEQY